The clone carrying this TCR beta chain showed up just once. The sample originates from a study of blood T cell repertoires in COVID-19. The protocol was immunoSEQ multiplex PCR, while the TCRdb copy is restricted to in-frame clones and leaves out a portion. The profile shows around 70,000 clones, approximately 80% of them singletons. The germline V gene encodes CDR1 SGHAT and CDR2 FQDESV (reference sequence). The V gene lost 4 bases and the J gene lost 4 bases, with 8 bases spanning the gap. This CDR3 is 12 amino acids long. This sequence joins TRBV11-1 and TRBJ2-7; a possible D gene is TRBD2 (6 bases). The receptor's source is a human donor in a cohort sampled during active COVID-19. Sequencing was done on a sample of peripheral blood. The CDR3 spells CASSSLAYEQYV. CDR3 bases: TGTGCCAGCAGCTCGCTAGCGTACGAGCAGTACGTC.